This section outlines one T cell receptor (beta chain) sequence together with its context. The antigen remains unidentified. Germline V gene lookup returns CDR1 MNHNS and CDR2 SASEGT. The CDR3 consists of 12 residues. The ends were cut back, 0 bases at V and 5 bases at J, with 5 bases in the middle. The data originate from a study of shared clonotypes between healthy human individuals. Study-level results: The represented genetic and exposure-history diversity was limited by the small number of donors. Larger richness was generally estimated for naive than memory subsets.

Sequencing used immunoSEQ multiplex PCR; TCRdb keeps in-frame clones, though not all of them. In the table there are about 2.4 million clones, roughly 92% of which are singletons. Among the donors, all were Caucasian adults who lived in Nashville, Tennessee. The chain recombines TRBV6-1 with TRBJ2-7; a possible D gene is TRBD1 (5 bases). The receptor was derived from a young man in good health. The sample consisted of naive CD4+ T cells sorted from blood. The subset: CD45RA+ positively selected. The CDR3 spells CASSEAGDEQYF. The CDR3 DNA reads TGTGCCAGCAGTGAAGCAGGGGACGAGCAGTACTTC.